The clone carrying this TCR beta chain was seen a few times. In germline, CDR1 is SGHTA, CDR2 FQGNSA. The V segment lost 3 bases and the J segment 2 bases; nucleotides outside the gene matches: 4. CDR3 length equals 14 residues. TCRdb independently ran MiXCR on the RT-PCR reads; one entry per CDR3 protein. Among about 700,000 distinct CDR3 sequences, 14% were seen once, and the ten largest hold roughly 3.9%. This TCR was sampled from a female donor in good health, serving as a healthy control. The chain recombines TRBV7-2 with TRBJ2-7, with 7 bases identical to TRBD1. The sample consisted of memory CD4+ T cells from blood. The CDR3: CASSFRQGPYEQYF. The CDR3 DNA reads as TGTGCCAGCAGCTTCCGACAGGGTCCCTACGAGCAGTACTTC.